This record concerns one TCR beta chain sequence. No antigen is known for it. No qualities accompany the bases; no much larger clone lies one base away. This specimen comes from a study of PD-1 blockade in mismatch repair-deficient tumors listed by TCRdb under 2017. Describing the broader study: Between late 2013 and September 2016, roughly 84 consecutive patients with about 11 mismatch repair-deficient cancer types, all previously treated and progressing, were enrolled in the trial. Deep sequencing of TCR CDR3 regions was used to track tumor-associated T cell clones in peripheral blood of patients responding to PD-1 blockade. Findings and caveats that apply to the study as a whole: Clones residing in the tumor, which were often undetectable in blood before treatment, expanded quickly after pembrolizumab and then contracted, generally before radiologic responses.

The junction carries 10 bases between V and J, which are trimmed by 1 base and 0 bases respectively. The CDR3 has 15 amino acids, counting the end cysteine and phenylalanine. The entry retains the CDR3 DNA only, 45 bases that are in frame from base 1. From a lookup of the germline V gene (reference sequence), CDR1 and CDR2 are SGHNT and YYREEE. The library was produced with the immunoSEQ multiplex PCR assay. The clones in this table, taken by TCRdb from immuneACCESS, are in-frame only. Not every clone is retained; where verified, under half of the shortfall comes from an unresolved V gene, and the cause of the rest is unknown. The sample yields approximately 50,000 clones; around four fifths were counted once. The ten top clones hold about 3% of the sample. For every enrolled patient, mismatch repair deficiency was confirmed by either polymerase chain reaction or immunohistochemistry. TCR sequencing was performed for three patients who responded to pembrolizumab therapy. In the phase II trial, pembrolizumab PD-1 blockade was tested prospectively in advanced mismatch repair-deficient cancers, no matter which tissue of origin the cancers came from. Peripheral blood T cell samples were serially collected before and at multiple times after PD-1 blockade was started. The timing of each blood sample was reported as weeks after the first dose of pembrolizumab.

This sequence originates from an adult with mismatch repair-deficient cancer. This material consisted of peripheral blood, taken 4 weeks after starting pembrolizumab. The V and J segments used are TRBV5-4 and TRBJ1-1; no D gene can be assigned with confidence. The CDR3 protein: CASSLKEGMNTEAFF. The DNA sequence is TGTGCCAGCAGCTTGAAGGAGGGTATGAACACTGAAGCTTTCTTT.